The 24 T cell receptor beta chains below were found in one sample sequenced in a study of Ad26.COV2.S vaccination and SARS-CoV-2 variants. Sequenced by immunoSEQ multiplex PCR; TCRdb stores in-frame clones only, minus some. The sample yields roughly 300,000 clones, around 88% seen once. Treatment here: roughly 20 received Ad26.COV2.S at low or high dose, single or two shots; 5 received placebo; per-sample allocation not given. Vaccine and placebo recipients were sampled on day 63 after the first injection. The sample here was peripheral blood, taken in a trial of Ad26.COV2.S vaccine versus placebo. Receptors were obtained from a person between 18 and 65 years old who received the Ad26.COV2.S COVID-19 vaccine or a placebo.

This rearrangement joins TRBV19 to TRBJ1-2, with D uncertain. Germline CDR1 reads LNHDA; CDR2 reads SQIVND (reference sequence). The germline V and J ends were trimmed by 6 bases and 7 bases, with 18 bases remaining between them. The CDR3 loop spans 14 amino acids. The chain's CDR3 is CASRPTTGAGGYTF. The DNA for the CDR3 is TGTGCCAGTAGGCCCACAACGGGAGCGGGTGGCTACACCTTC.

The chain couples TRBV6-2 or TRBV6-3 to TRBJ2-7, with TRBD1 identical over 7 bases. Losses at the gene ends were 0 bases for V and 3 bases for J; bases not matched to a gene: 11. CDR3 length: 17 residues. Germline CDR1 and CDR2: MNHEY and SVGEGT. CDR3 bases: TGTGCCAGCAGTTACTCGACAGGGAAATCGGGTGGCTACGAGCAGTACTTC. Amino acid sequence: CASSYSTGKSGGYEQYF.

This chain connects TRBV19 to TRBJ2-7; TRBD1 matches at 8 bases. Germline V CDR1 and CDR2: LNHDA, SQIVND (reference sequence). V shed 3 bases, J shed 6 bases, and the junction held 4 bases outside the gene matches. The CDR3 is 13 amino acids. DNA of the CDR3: TGTGCCAGTAGTATGGGGACAGGTCTCGAGCAGTACTTC. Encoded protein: CASSMGTGLEQYF.

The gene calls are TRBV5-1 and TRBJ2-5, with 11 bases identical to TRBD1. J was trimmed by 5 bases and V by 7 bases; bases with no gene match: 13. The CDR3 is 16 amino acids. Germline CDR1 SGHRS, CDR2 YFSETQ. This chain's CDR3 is CASGISGQGGLETQYF. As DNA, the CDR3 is TGCGCCAGCGGAATATCGGGACAGGGGGGTTTGGAGACCCAGTACTTC.

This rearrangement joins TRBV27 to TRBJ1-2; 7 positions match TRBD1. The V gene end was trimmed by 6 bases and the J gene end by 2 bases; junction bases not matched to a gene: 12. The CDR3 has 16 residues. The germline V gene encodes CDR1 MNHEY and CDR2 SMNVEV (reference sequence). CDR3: CASSPRQQGRNYGYTF. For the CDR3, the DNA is TGTGCCAGCAGCCCCAGGCAACAGGGGCGCAACTATGGCTACACCTTC.

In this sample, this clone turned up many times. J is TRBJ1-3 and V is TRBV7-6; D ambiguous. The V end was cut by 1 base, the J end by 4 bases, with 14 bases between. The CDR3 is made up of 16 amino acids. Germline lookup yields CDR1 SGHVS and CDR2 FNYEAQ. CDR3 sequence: CASSLGAAGSGNTIYF. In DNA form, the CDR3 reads TGTGCCAGCAGCTTAGGGGCCGCGGGCTCCGGAAACACCATATATTTT.

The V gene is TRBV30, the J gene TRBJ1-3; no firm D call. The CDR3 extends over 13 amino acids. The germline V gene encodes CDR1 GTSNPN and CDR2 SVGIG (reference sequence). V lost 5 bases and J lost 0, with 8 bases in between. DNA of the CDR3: TGTGCCTGGGATCTAAGCTCTGGAAACACCATATATTTT. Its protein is CAWDLSSGNTIYF.

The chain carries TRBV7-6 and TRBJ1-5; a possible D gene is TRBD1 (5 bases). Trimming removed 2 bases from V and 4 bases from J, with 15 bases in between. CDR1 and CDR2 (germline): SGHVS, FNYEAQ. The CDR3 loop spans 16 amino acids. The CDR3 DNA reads TGTGCCAGCAGCTTAAGGGTAGGCAGGGAAAATCAGCCCCAGCATTTT. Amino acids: CASSLRVGRENQPQHF.

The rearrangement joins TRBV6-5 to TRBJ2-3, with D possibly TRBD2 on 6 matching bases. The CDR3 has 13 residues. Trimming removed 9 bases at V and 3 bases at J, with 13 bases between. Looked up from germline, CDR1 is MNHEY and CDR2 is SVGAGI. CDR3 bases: TGTGCCAGTAAAGCCCGGGGGACAGATACGCAGTATTTT. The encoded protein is CASKARGTDTQYF.

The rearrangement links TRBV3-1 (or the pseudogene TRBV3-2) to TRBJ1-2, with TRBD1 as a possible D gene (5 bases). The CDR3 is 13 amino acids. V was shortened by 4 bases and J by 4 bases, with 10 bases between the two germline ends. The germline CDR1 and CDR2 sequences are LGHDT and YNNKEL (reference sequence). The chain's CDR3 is CASSPSGTYGYTF. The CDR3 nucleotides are TGTGCCAGCAGCCCCTCCGGGACCTATGGCTACACCTTC.

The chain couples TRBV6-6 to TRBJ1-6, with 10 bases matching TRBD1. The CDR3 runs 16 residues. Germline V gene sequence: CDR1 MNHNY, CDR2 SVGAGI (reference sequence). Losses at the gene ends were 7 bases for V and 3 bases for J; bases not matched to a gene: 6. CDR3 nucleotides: TGTGCCAGCATCCGGGACAGGGGATACTATAATTCACCCCTCCACTTT. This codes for CASIRDRGYYNSPLHF.

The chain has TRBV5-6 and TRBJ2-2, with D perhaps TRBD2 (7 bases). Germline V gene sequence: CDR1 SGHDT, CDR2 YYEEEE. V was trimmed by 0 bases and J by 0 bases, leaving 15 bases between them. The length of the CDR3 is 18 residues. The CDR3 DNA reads TGTGCCAGCAGCTTGGGGCCCGGGGGGCCCGCGAACACCGGGGAGCTGTTTTTT. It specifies CASSLGPGGPANTGELFF. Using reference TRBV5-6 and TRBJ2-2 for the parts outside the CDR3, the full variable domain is DAGVTQSPTHLIKTRGQQVTLRCSPKSGHDTVSWYQQALGQGPQFIFQYYEEEERQRGNFPDRFSGHQFPNYSSELNVNALLLGDSALYLCASSLGPGGPANTGELFFGEGSRLTVL.

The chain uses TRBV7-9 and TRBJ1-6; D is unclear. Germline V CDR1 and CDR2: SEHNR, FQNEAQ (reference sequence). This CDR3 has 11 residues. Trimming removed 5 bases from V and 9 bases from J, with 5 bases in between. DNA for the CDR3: TGTGCCAGCAGCCAGTCTTCACCCCTCCACTTT. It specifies CASSQSSPLHF.

CDR3 sequence reads: CASSWDANTEAFF. CDR3 in DNA: TGTGCCAGTAGTTGGGACGCGAACACTGAAGCTTTCTTT. The chain uses TRBV19 and TRBJ1-1; D perhaps matches TRBD1 (5 bases). V was cut by 5 bases and J by 1 base, with 8 bases left in between. The CDR3 consists of 13 residues. Germline V lookup: CDR1 LNHDA, CDR2 SQIVND (reference sequence).

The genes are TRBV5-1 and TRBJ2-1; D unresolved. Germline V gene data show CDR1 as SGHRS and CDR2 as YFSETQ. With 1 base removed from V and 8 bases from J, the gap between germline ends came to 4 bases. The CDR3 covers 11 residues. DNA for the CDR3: TGCGCCAGCAGCTTGTCGGATGAGCAGTTCTTC. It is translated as CASSLSDEQFF. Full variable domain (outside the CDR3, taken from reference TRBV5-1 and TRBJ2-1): KAGVTQTPRYLIKTRGQQVTLSCSPISGHRSVSWYQQTPGQGLQFLFEYFSETQRNKGNFPGRFSGRQFSNSRSEMNVSTLELGDSALYLCASSLSDEQFFGPGTRLTVL.

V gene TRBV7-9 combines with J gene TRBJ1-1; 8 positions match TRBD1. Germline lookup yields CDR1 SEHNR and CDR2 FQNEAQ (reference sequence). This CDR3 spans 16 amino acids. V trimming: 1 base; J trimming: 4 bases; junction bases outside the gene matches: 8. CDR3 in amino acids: CASSLDQTGAGTEAFF. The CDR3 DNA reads TGTGCCAGCAGCTTAGACCAGACAGGGGCGGGCACTGAAGCTTTCTTT.

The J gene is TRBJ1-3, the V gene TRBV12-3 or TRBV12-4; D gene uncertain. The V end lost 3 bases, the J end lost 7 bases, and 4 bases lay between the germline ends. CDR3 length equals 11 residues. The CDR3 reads CASSFVNTIYF. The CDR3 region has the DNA TGTGCCAGCAGTTTTGTGAACACCATATATTTT.

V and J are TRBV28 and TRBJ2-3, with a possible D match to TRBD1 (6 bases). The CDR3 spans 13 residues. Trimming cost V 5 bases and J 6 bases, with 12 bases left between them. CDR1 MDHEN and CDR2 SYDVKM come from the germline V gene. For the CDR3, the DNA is TGTGCCAGCAGTGCCCTGACAGGTGATACGCAGTATTTT. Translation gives CASSALTGDTQYF.

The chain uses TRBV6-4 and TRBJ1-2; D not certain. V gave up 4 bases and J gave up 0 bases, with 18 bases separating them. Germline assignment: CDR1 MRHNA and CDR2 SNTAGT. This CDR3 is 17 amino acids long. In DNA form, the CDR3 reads TGTGCCAGCAGTGTCTATGGCGGCCGCCTAGCTAACTATGGCTACACCTTC. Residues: CASSVYGGRLANYGYTF.

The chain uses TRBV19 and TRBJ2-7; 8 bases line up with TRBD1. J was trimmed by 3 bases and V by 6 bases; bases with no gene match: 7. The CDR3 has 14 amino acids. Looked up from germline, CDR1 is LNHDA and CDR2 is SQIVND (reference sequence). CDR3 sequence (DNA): TGTGCCAGTAGGACGACAGGGGCGAGCTACGAGCAGTACTTC. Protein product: CASRTTGASYEQYF. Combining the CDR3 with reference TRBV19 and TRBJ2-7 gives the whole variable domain DGGITQSPKYLFRKEGQNVTLSCEQNLNHDAMYWYRQDPGQGLRLIYYSQIVNDFQKGDIAEGYSVSREKKESFPLTVTSAQKNPTAFYLCASRTTGASYEQYFGPGTRLTVT.

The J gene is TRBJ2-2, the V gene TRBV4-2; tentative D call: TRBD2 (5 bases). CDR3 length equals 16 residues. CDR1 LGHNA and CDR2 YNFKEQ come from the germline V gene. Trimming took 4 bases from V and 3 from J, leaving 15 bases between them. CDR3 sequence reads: CASSPVRGSDTGELFF. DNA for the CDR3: TGTGCCAGCAGCCCGGTACGGGGTTCAGACACCGGGGAGCTGTTTTTT.

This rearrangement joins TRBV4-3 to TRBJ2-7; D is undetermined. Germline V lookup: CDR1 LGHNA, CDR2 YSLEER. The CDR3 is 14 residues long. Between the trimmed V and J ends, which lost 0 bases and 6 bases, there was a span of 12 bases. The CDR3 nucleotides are TGCGCCAGCAGCCAAGATTGGGGTGCGGTCGAGCAGTACTTC. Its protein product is CASSQDWGAVEQYF.

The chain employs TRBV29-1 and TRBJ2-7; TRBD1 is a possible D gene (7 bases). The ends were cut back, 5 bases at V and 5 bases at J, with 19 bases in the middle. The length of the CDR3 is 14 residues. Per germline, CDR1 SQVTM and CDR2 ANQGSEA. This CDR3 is CSVSPRQGGHEQYF. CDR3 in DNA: TGCAGCGTTTCCCCTCGACAGGGAGGCCACGAGCAGTACTTC.

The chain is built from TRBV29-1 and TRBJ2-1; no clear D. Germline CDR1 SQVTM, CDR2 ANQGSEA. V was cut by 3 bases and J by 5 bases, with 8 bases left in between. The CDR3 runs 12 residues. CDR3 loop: CSVELAHNEQFF. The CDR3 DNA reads TGCAGCGTTGAGTTAGCACACAATGAGCAGTTCTTC.